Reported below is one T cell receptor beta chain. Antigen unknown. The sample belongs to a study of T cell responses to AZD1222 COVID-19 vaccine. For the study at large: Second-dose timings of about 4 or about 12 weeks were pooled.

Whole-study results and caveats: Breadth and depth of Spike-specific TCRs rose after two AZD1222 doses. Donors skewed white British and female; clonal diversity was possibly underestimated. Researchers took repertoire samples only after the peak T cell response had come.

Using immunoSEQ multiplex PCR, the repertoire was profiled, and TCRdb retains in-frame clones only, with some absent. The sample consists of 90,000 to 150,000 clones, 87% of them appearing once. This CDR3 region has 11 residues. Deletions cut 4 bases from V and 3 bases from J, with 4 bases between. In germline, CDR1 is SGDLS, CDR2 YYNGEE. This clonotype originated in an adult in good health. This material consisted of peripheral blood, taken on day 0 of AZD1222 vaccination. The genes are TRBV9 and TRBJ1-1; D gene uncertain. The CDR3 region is CASSQDTEAFF. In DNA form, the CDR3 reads TGTGCCAGCAGCCAGGACACTGAAGCTTTCTTT. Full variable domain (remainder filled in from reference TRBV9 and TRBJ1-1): DSGVTQTPKHLITATGQRVTLRCSPRSGDLSVYWYQQSLDQGLQFLIQYYNGEERAKGNILERFSAQQFPDLHSELNLSSLELGDSALYFCASSQDTEAFFGQGTRLTVV.